This T cell receptor (beta chain) is drawn from a study of identical twins. Study results and caveats: Insertions were reduced in abundant cord blood beta clonotypes but not in memory repertoires. Twins showed weaker excess sharing in their beta out-of-frame sequences.

Each cDNA held unique molecular identifiers, and template switching gave it a universal primer site. Each CDR3 protein gets one entry after TCRdb re-called the 5' RACE reads with MiXCR. The table records hundreds of thousands of distinct CDR3 sequences, about 12% of them present only once. This clonotype has a handful of counts. What it binds is not known. The CDR3 has 15 amino acids. Germline V lookup: CDR1 DFQATT, CDR2 SNEGSKA (reference sequence). Deletions cut 3 bases from V and 0 bases from J, with 13 bases between. Another study also made use of these data, one on yellow fever vaccine responses in identical twins.

The specimen was PBMCs. This sequence originates from a woman aged 18-35 years in good health. This sequence joins TRBV20-1 and TRBJ2-3; D not resolved. DNA for the CDR3: TGCAGTGCTAGGGCGGTGACTCCTAGCACAGATACGCAGTATTTT. This codes for CSARAVTPSTDTQYF.